Listed here are 13 T cell receptor beta chains from one sample, sequenced in a study of CD8 T cells in ankylosing spondylitis (dated by TCRdb to about 2017). The study at large found these results: A TCR beta motif made up of under ten highly homologous amino acid variants appeared to be characteristic of blood from ankylosing spondylitis patients.

These TCRs' antigens remain unknown. The library was prepared using 5' RACE. Sequencing took place on an Illumina HiSeq 2500. Through fastp at Q25 and MiXCR, TCRdb rebuilt clones from the public reads, retaining in-frame beta chains. Rows matching on CDR3 protein sequence are summarized as one entry with the most common DNA and genes. For this sample there are fewer than 550,000 distinct CDR3 sequences; about 5.4% appear just once. The ten top clones hold under 4.5% of the sample. Specimen: blood, either unsorted or a sorted T cell fraction (not recorded which). These receptors were obtained from a male donor with ankylosing spondylitis.

This clonotype was observed many times. The gene calls are TRBV5-6 and TRBJ2-1, with 10 bases matching TRBD1. From germline, CDR1 is SGHDT and CDR2 YYEEEE. The J segment lost 6 bases and the V segment lost 3 bases, leaving 15 bases of the junction unmatched. This CDR3 has 18 residues. CDR3 protein: CASSWGVETGGDANEQFF. CDR3 DNA sequence: TGTGCCAGCAGCTGGGGAGTCGAGACAGGGGGCGATGCCAATGAGCAGTTCTTC.

This clonotype was recorded at least ten times. The V and J genes are TRBV27 and TRBJ2-1; 7 bases are a match to TRBD2. The CDR3 is made up of 17 amino acids. The J segment lost 2 bases and the V segment lost 4 bases, leaving 11 bases of the junction unmatched. Germline V gene sequence: CDR1 MNHEY, CDR2 SMNVEV (reference sequence). The CDR3 reads CASSSQGGLGPYNEQFF. CDR3 DNA sequence: TGTGCCAGCAGTTCTCAGGGAGGGCTAGGTCCCTACAATGAGCAGTTCTTC.

Ten or more counts support this clonotype. The CDR3 DNA is TGTGCCAGCAGTGACGGGACTAGCGGGGCAGATACGCAGTATTTT. Protein sequence: CASSDGTSGADTQYF. The chain is built from TRBV6-4 and TRBJ2-3; 13 bases agree with TRBD2. Germline V gene sequence: CDR1 MRHNA, CDR2 SNTAGT. V dropped 2 bases and J dropped 4; count of bases not matched to a gene: 0. CDR3 length: 15 residues.

This chain uses TRBV6-5 with TRBJ1-5; the match to TRBD1 covers 7 bases. CDR3 size: 16 residues. Germline V gene sequence: CDR1 MNHEY, CDR2 SVGAGI. V dropped 0 bases and J dropped 6; count of bases not matched to a gene: 8. The CDR3 spells CASSYSSTGVLQPQHF. CDR3 sequence (DNA): TGTGCCAGCAGTTACTCTAGCACAGGGGTTCTTCAGCCCCAGCATTTT.

This clonotype was observed at least ten times. The V gene is TRBV12-3 or TRBV12-4, the J gene TRBJ2-7; 8 bases fit TRBD1. V was pared by 6 bases and J by 1 base, with 5 bases of the junction left unmatched. The CDR3 is made up of 14 amino acids. The chain's CDR3 is CASSTTGDSYEQYF. In DNA, the CDR3 is TGTGCCAGCAGCACGACAGGGGATTCCTACGAGCAGTACTTC.

This clonotype was observed at least ten times. The rearrangement uses TRBV6-5 and TRBJ1-1; TRBD1 matches at 7 bases. V lost 0 bases to trimming and J lost 1 base; unmatched junction nucleotides: 11. This CDR3 spans 18 amino acids. In germline, CDR1 is MNHEY, CDR2 SVGAGI. The CDR3: CASSYSFFRDSPNTEAFF. The CDR3 DNA reads TGTGCCAGCAGTTACTCCTTTTTCAGGGACAGCCCGAACACTGAAGCTTTCTTT.

In this sample, this clonotype turned up many times. The chain links TRBV5-1 to TRBJ2-1; D remains ambiguous. This CDR3 has 16 residues. The germline V and J ends were trimmed by 1 base and 2 bases, with 13 bases remaining between them. CDR1 is SGHRS, CDR2 YFSETQ, per germline. CDR3 in DNA: TGCGCCAGCAGCTTGAGTAGCCAGGCGACCTACAATGAGCAGTTCTTC. This sequence encodes CASSLSSQATYNEQFF.

This clonotype came up many times. This chain connects TRBV7-2 to TRBJ1-5; maybe TRBD1 (5 bases). Trimming stripped 5 bases from V and 7 bases from J, with 12 bases between. In germline, CDR1 is SGHTA, CDR2 FQGNSA. There are 13 residues in the CDR3. The DNA of the CDR3 is TGTGCCAGCAGCCCGCAGGGTCGGCAGCCCCAGCATTTT. Protein: CASSPQGRQPQHF. Based on the CDR3 plus reference TRBV7-2 and TRBJ1-5, the full variable domain is GAGVSQSPSNKVTEKGKDVELRCDPISGHTALYWYRQSLGQGLEFLIYFQGNSAPDKSGLPSDRFSAERTGGSVSTLTIQRTQQEDSAVYLCASSPQGRQPQHFGDGTRLSIL.

This clonotype was seen a handful of times. This chain links TRBV6-1 with TRBJ2-7, with D maybe TRBD1 (5 bases). Germline CDR1 reads MNHNS; CDR2 reads SASEGT. The CDR3 consists of 15 residues. The germline V and J ends were trimmed by 6 bases and 7 bases, with 22 bases remaining between them. DNA of the CDR3: TGTGCCAGCAGCAAAGGGTCCTCAGGGTGGCGGGAGCAGTACTTC. It encodes CASSKGSSGWREQYF.

This clonotype has at least ten counts. This chain links TRBV4-3 with TRBJ1-3; D unclear. Germline V gene sequence: CDR1 LGHNA, CDR2 YSLEER. V lost 1 base and J 6 bases, leaving 16 bases between the germline ends. The CDR3 is 16 residues long. CDR3 in DNA: TGCGCCAGCAGCCAAGTCCAGACATGGACGAAAAACACCATATATTTT. Residues: CASSQVQTWTKNTIYF.

The table lists this clonotype with many counts. This sequence joins TRBV5-1 and TRBJ1-1; tentatively, D is TRBD1 (5 bases). The CDR3 has 15 residues. The V gene lost 2 bases and the J gene lost 0 bases, with 11 bases spanning the gap. Germline lookup yields CDR1 SGHRS and CDR2 YFSETQ. CDR3 amino acids: CASSLLGRMNTEAFF. In DNA, the CDR3 is TGCGCCAGCAGCTTACTGGGACGGATGAACACTGAAGCTTTCTTT.

This clonotype was counted ten times or more. This chain uses TRBV7-2 with TRBJ2-2, with 8 bases lining up with TRBD2. The length of the CDR3 is 15 residues. Unmatched junction bases numbered 4, after V lost 6 bases and J lost 1 base. Germline V gene data show CDR1 as SGHTA and CDR2 as FQGNSA. The CDR3, as DNA: TGTGCCAGCAGAAGGCGGGGGGAGAACACCGGGGAGCTGTTTTTT. Translating gives CASRRRGENTGELFF.

The table lists this clonotype with many counts. This chain joins TRBV20-1 and TRBJ2-1; 14 bases match TRBD2. The trim removed 5 bases at V and 4 bases at J, leaving 7 bases unmatched. The length of the CDR3 is 16 residues. Germline V lookup: CDR1 DFQATT, CDR2 SNEGSKA (reference sequence). CDR3 protein: CSAVGLAGDKYNEQFF. CDR3 nucleotides: TGCAGTGCTGTGGGACTAGCGGGGGACAAATACAATGAGCAGTTCTTC.